This T cell receptor beta chain was found in a study of radiation and T cells in renal cell carcinoma. Remarks on this clone: Antigen unknown.

Time point denoted: blood 4 weeks post-SBRT, at nephrectomy. The treatment was: 15 Gy SBRT to primary tumor, nephrectomy 4 weeks later. Clear cell pathology was present in this patient's renal cell carcinoma. Profiling relied on immunoSEQ multiplex PCR, and the TCRdb table lists in-frame clones only, not all of them. Of 130,000 to 150,000 clones detected, approximately 86% appear once; the ten largest clones hold around 17%. Germline V gene lookup returns CDR1 SGHVS and CDR2 FNYEAQ. The CDR3 runs 14 residues. V was clipped by 0 bases and J by 3 bases, with 9 bases between them. General study results and limits: Top tumor clonotypes rose in blood 2 weeks post-radiation, then contracted.

The gene calls are TRBV7-6 and TRBJ2-7; D is possibly TRBD1 or TRBD2 (5 bases each). The clonotype originates from a woman aged 50 to 65 with renal cell carcinoma. The material sequenced was blood, taken from a patient whose treatment included radiotherapy and nephrectomy. CDR3: CASSLAEGIYEQYF. CDR3 in DNA: TGTGCCAGCAGCTTAGCAGAGGGGATCTACGAGCAGTACTTC. The whole variable domain, filled in from reference TRBV7-6 and TRBJ2-7, reads GAGVSQSPRYKVTKRGQDVALRCDPISGHVSLYWYRQALGQGPEFLTYFNYEAQQDKSGLPNDRFSAERPEGSISTLTIQRTEQRDSAMYRCASSLAEGIYEQYFGPGTRLTVT.